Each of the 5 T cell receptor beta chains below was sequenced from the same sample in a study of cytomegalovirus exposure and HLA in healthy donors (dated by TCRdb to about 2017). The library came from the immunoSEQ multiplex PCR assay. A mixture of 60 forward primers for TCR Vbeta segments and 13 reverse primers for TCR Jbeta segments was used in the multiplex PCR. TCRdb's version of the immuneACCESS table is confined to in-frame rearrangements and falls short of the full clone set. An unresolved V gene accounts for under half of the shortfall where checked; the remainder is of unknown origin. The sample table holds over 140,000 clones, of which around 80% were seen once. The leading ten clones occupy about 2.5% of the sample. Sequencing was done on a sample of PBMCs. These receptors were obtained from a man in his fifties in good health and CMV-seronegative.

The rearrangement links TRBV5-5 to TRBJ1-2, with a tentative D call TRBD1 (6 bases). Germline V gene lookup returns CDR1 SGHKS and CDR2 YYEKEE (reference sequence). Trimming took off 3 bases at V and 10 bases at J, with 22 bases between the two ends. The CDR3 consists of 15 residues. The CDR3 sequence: CASSYTWGPPGVYTF. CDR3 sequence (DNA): TGTGCCAGCAGCTACACGTGGGGGCCCCCAGGTGTCTACACCTTC.

As DNA, the CDR3 is TGTGCCAGCAGCTTAGCCCAGAGCGGGAGCCACGAGCAGTACTTC. Protein: CASSLAQSGSHEQYF. This chain uses TRBV7-2 with TRBJ2-7, with 8 positions matching TRBD2. Germline-derived CDR1 and CDR2 are SGHTA and FQGNSA. This CDR3 spans 15 amino acids. V was pared by 0 bases and J by 5 bases, with 6 bases of the junction left unmatched.

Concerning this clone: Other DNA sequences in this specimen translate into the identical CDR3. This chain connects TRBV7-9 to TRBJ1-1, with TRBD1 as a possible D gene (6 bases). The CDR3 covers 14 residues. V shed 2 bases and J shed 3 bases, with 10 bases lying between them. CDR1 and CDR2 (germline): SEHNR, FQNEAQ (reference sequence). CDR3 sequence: CASSLRGADTEAFF. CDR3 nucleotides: TGTGCCAGCAGCTTACGGGGGGCTGACACTGAAGCTTTCTTT.

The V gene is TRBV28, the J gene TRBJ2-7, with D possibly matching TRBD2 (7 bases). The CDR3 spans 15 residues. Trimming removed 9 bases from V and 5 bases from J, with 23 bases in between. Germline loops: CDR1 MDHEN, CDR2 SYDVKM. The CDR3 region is CASTPRGGPLHEQYF. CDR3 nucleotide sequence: TGTGCCAGTACTCCAAGGGGGGGCCCCCTCCACGAGCAGTACTTC.

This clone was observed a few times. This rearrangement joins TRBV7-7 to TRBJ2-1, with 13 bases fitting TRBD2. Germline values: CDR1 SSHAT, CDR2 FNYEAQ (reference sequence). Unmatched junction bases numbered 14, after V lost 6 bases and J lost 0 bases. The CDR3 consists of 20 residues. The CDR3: CASRGAGTSGAISSYNEQFF. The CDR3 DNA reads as TGTGCCAGCAGAGGGGCCGGGACTAGCGGGGCAATAAGCTCCTACAATGAGCAGTTCTTC.